The present T cell receptor (beta chain) was sequenced within a study of breast tumors, draining lymph nodes, adjacent tissues. This CDR3 spans 17 amino acids. The germline CDR1 and CDR2 sequences are SGHTA and FQGNSA. Each CDR3 protein is one row after TCRdb ran MiXCR on the multiplex PCR reads. The table has about 230,000 distinct CDR3 sequences, about 30% seen once; the top ten hold 1.3% to 1.5%. The table lists this clonotype with a few counts. Antigen unknown. Being one base from a much bigger clone, this may be a read error. The lymph nodes were axillary draining lymph nodes from breast cancer patients. General study points: Tumor TCR diversity was below lymph nodes but above nontumor tissue. Tumor T cell lymph node origin was a supported hypothesis, not proven.

V is TRBV7-2 and J is TRBJ2-3; TRBD2 is a possible D gene (5 bases). Specimen: axillary lymph node tissue. The receptor was derived from a female donor with breast cancer. Some clones in this sample may be carry-over from other donors' samples. The CDR3 DNA is TGTGCCAGCAAACAAAGTCGGCGGGTTCTCAGCACAGATCCGCAGTATTTT. Amino acid sequence: CASKQSRRVLSTDPQYF.